This TCR beta chain stems from a study of long-term antiretroviral therapy in people with HIV. Study details: Initial samples were collected about a decade before the 2015 immediate-ART recommendation.

Every donor had one or more pre-ART and two or more post-ART PBMC samples. A remark on this clone: Its antigen is not identified.

Study-wide results and caveats: In HIV, the repertoires covered a tighter span of CDR3 lengths than in controls.

This was the immunoSEQ v3.0 assay at survey level. Sequencing efforts were directed toward about 35,000-50,000 T-cell genomes per sample. TCRdb's table, derived via immunoSEQ multiplex PCR, lists solely in-frame clones and lacks some. The sample lists roughly 7,100 clones; approximately 73% were seen once. The germline gives CDR1 SGHDT, CDR2 YYEEEE. V dropped 2 bases and J dropped 12 bases, with 14 bases sitting between them. There are 12 residues in the CDR3. Sequences were derived from unsorted PBMCs, sampled 0.2 years after starting antiretroviral therapy. This receptor was taken from a man aged 40-49 years with HIV. The rearrangement links TRBV5-6 to TRBJ1-2; no reliable D call. The CDR3: CASSFGPRNHTF. DNA for the CDR3: TGTGCCAGCAGCTTCGGGCCGAGAAATCACACCTTC.